A single sample gave rise to the 5 T cell receptor beta chains below, sequenced in a study of a mutant IDH1 vaccine in newly diagnosed glioma. Regarding time point: week 23, last vaccination. One vaccine dose held 300 ug of mutant IDH1 20-mer peptide and came with topical imiquimod. Using immunoSEQ multiplex PCR, the repertoire was profiled, and TCRdb retains in-frame clones only, with some absent. The sample holds 45,000 to 65,000 clones, about 81% seen once. No cognate antigen is known for these TCRs. Sample: PBMCs, taken from a glioma patient whose treatment included an IDH1 peptide vaccine. The receptors here all came from a woman aged 40 to 50 with glioma. Some clones in this sample may be carry-over from other donors' samples.

CDR3 sequence reads: CASSLGQHNEQFF. CDR3 sequence (DNA): TGCGCCAGCAGCTTGGGGCAGCACAATGAGCAGTTCTTC. The chain couples TRBV5-1 to TRBJ2-1; D not resolved. Trimming removed 0 bases from V and 5 bases from J, with 6 bases in between. Germline V gives CDR1 SGHRS, CDR2 YFSETQ. The CDR3 has 13 amino acids.

This clone has only a few counts. This chain connects TRBV5-4 to TRBJ2-2, with 10 bases aligning to TRBD2. Germline CDR1 reads SGHNT; CDR2 reads YYREEE (reference sequence). J gave up 4 bases and V 3 bases, and 6 bases lay outside the gene matches. This CDR3 is built from 16 residues. The CDR3 protein is CASSSLAGAPTGELFF. The CDR3, as DNA: TGTGCCAGCAGCTCGCTAGCGGGGGCTCCCACCGGGGAGCTGTTTTTT.

The chain joins TRBV11-2 to TRBJ2-2; possibly TRBD2 for D (5 bases). Germline CDR1 and CDR2: SGHAT and FQNNGV. There are 13 residues in the CDR3. V lost 5 bases and J lost 6, with 10 bases in between. Here the CDR3 reads CASSRGSPGELFF. The CDR3 DNA sequence: TGTGCCAGCAGCCGCGGGTCCCCCGGGGAGCTGTTTTTT.

The V gene is TRBV16, the J gene TRBJ1-1; D call uncertain. Trimming took off 0 bases at V and 6 bases at J, with 8 bases between the two ends. From germline, CDR1 is KGHSY and CDR2 FQNENV. The CDR3 has 13 residues. The CDR3 region has the DNA TGTGCCAGCAGCCAATCTCCCGGGGCTGAAGCTTTCTTT. It encodes CASSQSPGAEAFF.

The CDR3 loop reads CASSPGTGGNNSPLHF. The CDR3 DNA follows: TGTGCCAGCAGCCCAGGGACAGGGGGCAATAATTCACCCCTCCACTTT. This sequence joins TRBV7-9 and TRBJ1-6; the match to TRBD1 covers 12 bases. Germline CDR1 is SEHNR and CDR2 is FQNEAQ (reference sequence). J was trimmed by 5 bases and V by 5 bases; bases with no gene match: 4. The CDR3 sequence is 16 residues long.